The 11 T cell receptor beta chains below were found in one sample sequenced in a study of cytomegalovirus exposure and HLA in healthy donors. The study ran its PCR with 60 Vbeta and 13 Jbeta primers. Produced via immunoSEQ multiplex PCR; TCRdb's table is partial and in-frame only. Among more than 130,000 clones, approximately 80% were seen once, and the ten largest hold around 5%. Sequenced material: PBMCs. Source of these receptors: a male donor in good health and CMV-seronegative.

V and J are TRBV4-1 and TRBJ2-5; unclear D gene. The last part of the DNA fits TRBJ2-7 better; the J call may be wrong. CDR3 length: 16 amino acids. Germline CDR1 reads MGHRA; CDR2 reads YSYEKL. The CDR3 sequence is CASSQDLSGGSYEQYF. DNA for the CDR3: TGCGCCAGCAGCCAAGACTTGTCCGGCGGATCCTACGAGCAGTACTTC.

The J gene is TRBJ2-7, the V gene TRBV7-6; TRBD1 matches at 7 bases. The V and J ends lost 1 base and 3 bases, in that order; junction bases with no gene match: 6. Germline values: CDR1 SGHVS, CDR2 FNYEAQ. This CDR3 has 15 amino acids. The CDR3 protein is CASSLGRDRNYEQYF. CDR3 in DNA: TGTGCCAGCAGCTTAGGCCGGGACAGAAACTACGAGCAGTACTTC.

V and J are TRBV19 and TRBJ2-3, with D unclear. Between the trimmed V and J ends, which lost 6 bases and 3 bases, there was a span of 4 bases. The germline CDR1 and CDR2 sequences are LNHDA and SQIVND (reference sequence). The CDR3 has 11 amino acids. In nucleotides, the CDR3 is TGTGCCAGTAGCCAAACAGATACGCAGTATTTT. Protein product: CASSQTDTQYF.

This chain links TRBV5-1 with TRBJ1-1; D possibly corresponds to TRBD1 (5 bases). V lost 4 bases to trimming and J lost 8 bases, with 18 bases between them. Germline CDR1 and CDR2: SGHRS and YFSETQ. The CDR3 has 14 amino acids. The CDR3 DNA sequence: TGCGCCAGCAGCCTAGGAGAAGGGGATAGCGAAGCTTTCTTT. Translated: CASSLGEGDSEAFF. Based on the CDR3 plus reference TRBV5-1 and TRBJ1-1, the full variable domain is KAGVTQTPRYLIKTRGQQVTLSCSPISGHRSVSWYQQTPGQGLQFLFEYFSETQRNKGNFPGRFSGRQFSNSRSEMNVSTLELGDSALYLCASSLGEGDSEAFFGQGTRLTVV.

The chain links TRBV4-3 to TRBJ1-2, with D maybe TRBD1 (6 bases). The V end lost 3 bases, the J end lost 0 bases, and 14 bases lay between the germline ends. Germline assignment: CDR1 LGHNA and CDR2 YSLEER. CDR3 length: 16 residues. CDR3 nucleotides: TGCGCCAGCAGCCAGGCGGCGTCAGGGGCTAACTATGGCTACACCTTC. Translated: CASSQAASGANYGYTF.

This clone was observed a handful of times. The chain couples TRBV5-1 to TRBJ1-2; D may be TRBD1 (5 bases). This CDR3 region has 14 residues. The V end was cut by 2 bases, the J end by 2 bases, with 10 bases between. The germline CDR1 and CDR2 sequences are SGHRS and YFSETQ. The CDR3 loop reads CASSFQGGNYGYTF. The CDR3 DNA reads as TGCGCCAGCAGCTTCCAGGGCGGCAACTATGGCTACACCTTC.

This chain joins TRBV7-9 and TRBJ1-3; possible D gene TRBD1, 5 bases. This CDR3 spans 16 amino acids. Germline V gives CDR1 SEHNR, CDR2 FQNEAQ (reference sequence). Trimming cost V 5 bases and J 4 bases, with 18 bases left between them. CDR3 sequence (DNA): TGTGCCAGCAGCCCAAAATTCAGGGTAGAAGGAAACACCATATATTTT. Its protein product is CASSPKFRVEGNTIYF. The full variable domain, rest sourced from reference TRBV7-9 and TRBJ1-3, is DTGVSQNPRHKITKRGQNVTFRCDPISEHNRLYWYRQTLGQGPEFLTYFQNEAQLEKSRLLSDRFSAERPKGSFSTLEIQRTEQGDSAMYLCASSPKFRVEGNTIYFGEGSWLTVV.

V gene TRBV6-6 combines with J gene TRBJ1-6; D perhaps matches TRBD1 (5 bases). V lost 3 bases and J 5 bases, leaving 14 bases between the germline ends. Germline lookup yields CDR1 MNHNY and CDR2 SVGAGI (reference sequence). CDR3 length: 16 amino acids. The CDR3 DNA reads as TGTGCCAGCAGTTATAGGTCGGGACTGAATAATTCACCCCTCCACTTT. As protein: CASSYRSGLNNSPLHF.

The CDR3 sequence: CASSLAGGAIDSPLHF. CDR3 coding DNA: TGTGCCAGCAGCTTGGCCGGGGGGGCTATTGATTCACCCCTCCACTTT. The chain employs TRBV5-6 and TRBJ1-6; tentatively, D is TRBD1 (6 bases). CDR3 length: 16 amino acids. Germline values: CDR1 SGHDT, CDR2 YYEEEE. Trimming took 0 bases from V and 8 from J, leaving 15 bases between them.

The V and J genes are TRBV6-1 and TRBJ2-5; D possibly corresponds to TRBD2 (5 bases). The assigned J gene may be wrong: the sequence end matches TRBJ2-7 better. The CDR3 is made up of 14 amino acids. Per the germline V gene, CDR1 is MNHNS and CDR2 is SASEGT. CDR3 residues: CASSAYSGSYEQYF. DNA of the CDR3: TGTGCCAGCAGCGCTTATTCGGGGAGCTACGAGCAGTACTTC.

The J gene is TRBJ1-6, the V gene TRBV9; no firm D call. The CDR3 length is 15 residues. The V end lost 4 bases, the J end lost 7 bases, and 15 bases lay between the germline ends. The germline V gene encodes CDR1 SGDLS and CDR2 YYNGEE. CDR3 DNA sequence: TGTGCCAGCAGCCCGAAGTACGGAGTCAATTCACCCCTCCACTTT. Amino acid sequence: CASSPKYGVNSPLHF.